This T cell receptor beta chain was observed in a study of Ad26.COV2.S vaccination and SARS-CoV-2 variants. Study-wide results and caveats: The study found higher spike-specific TCR breadth in vaccine than placebo recipients.

Comment on this clone: Antigen: not known.

Method: immunoSEQ multiplex PCR; TCRdb's copy keeps in-frame clones and lacks some. The sample holds some 420,000 clones, 70% to 90% seen once. Treatment described: 15 to 20 received Ad26.COV2.S at low or high dose, single or two shots; 5 received placebo; per-sample allocation not given. Sampling was done on day 63 after the first vaccine or placebo injection. The input for sequencing was peripheral blood, taken in a trial of Ad26.COV2.S vaccine versus placebo. This sequence originates from a person between 18 and 65 years old who received the Ad26.COV2.S COVID-19 vaccine or a placebo.

For the CDR3, the DNA is TGCAGCGTCCGAATGACTAGCGGGGACCAAGAGACCCAGTACTTC. Translated: CSVRMTSGDQETQYF. The chain couples TRBV29-1 to TRBJ2-5; TRBD2 matches 11 bases. The CDR3 spans 15 residues. The ends lost 6 bases at V and 0 bases at J; junction bases unmatched: 6. The germline V gene has CDR1 SQVTM and CDR2 ANQGSEA.